This T cell receptor (beta chain) comes out of a study of blood T cell repertoires in COVID-19. Study overall: Spain, Italy and the United States supplied samples that represented acute and convalescent COVID-19.

Assay: immunoSEQ multiplex PCR; the TCRdb copy retains only in-frame clones and omits some. This sample carries about 90,000 clones, roughly 80% of them seen once, and the ten largest clones take 10%. The J segment lost 5 bases and the V segment lost 4 bases, leaving 4 bases of the junction unmatched. The CDR3 extends over 14 amino acids. Germline lookup yields CDR1 MDHEN and CDR2 SYDVKM. Input material: peripheral blood. This chain connects TRBV28 to TRBJ1-4, with TRBD1 matching 7 bases. This clonotype originated in a woman between 65 and 79 years old with acute or convalescent COVID-19. The CDR3 region is CASSSTGSNEKLFF. The CDR3 DNA sequence: TGTGCCAGCAGTTCGACAGGGTCGAATGAAAAACTGTTTTTT.